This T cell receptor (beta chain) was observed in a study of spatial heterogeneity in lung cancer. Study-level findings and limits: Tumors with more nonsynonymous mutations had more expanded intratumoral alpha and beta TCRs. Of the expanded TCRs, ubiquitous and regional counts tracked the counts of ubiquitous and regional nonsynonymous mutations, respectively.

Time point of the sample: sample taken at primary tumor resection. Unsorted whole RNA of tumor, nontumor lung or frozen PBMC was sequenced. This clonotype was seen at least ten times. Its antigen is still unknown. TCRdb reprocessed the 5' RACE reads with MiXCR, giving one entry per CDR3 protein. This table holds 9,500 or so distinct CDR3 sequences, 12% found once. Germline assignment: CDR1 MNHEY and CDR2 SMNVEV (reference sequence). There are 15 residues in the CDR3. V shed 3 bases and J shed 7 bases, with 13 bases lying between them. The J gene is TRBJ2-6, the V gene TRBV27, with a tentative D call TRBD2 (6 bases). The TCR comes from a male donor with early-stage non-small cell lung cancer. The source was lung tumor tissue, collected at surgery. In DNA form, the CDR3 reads TGTGCCAGCAGTTTGGGGGGATTAGGTGCCAACGTCCTGACTTTC. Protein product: CASSLGGLGANVLTF.